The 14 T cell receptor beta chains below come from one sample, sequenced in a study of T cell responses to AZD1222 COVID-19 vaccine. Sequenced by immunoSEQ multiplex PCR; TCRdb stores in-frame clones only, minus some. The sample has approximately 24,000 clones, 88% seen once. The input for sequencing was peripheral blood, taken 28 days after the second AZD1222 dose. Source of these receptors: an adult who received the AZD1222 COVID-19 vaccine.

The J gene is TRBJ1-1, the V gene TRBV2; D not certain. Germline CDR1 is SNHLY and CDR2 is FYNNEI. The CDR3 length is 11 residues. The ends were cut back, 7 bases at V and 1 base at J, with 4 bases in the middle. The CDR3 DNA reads TGTGCCAGCACTAAGAACACTGAAGCTTTCTTT. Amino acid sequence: CASTKNTEAFF.

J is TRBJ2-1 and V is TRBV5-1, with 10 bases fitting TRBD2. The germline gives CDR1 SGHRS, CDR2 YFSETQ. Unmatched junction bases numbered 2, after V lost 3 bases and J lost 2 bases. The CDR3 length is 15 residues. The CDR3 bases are TGCGCCAGCAGCTCAAGCGGGGGGGCCTACAATGAGCAGTTCTTC. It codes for CASSSSGGAYNEQFF.

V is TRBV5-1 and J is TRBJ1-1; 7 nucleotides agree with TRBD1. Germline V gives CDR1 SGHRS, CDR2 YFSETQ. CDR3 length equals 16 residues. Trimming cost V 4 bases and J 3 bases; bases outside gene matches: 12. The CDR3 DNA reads TGCGCCAGCAGCCTGGCCCCGGCAGGGGGGTACACTGAAGCTTTCTTT. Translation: CASSLAPAGGYTEAFF.

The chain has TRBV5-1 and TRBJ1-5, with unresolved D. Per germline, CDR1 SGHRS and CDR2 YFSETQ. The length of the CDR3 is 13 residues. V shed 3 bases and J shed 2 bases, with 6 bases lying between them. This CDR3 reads CASSSTGNQPQHF. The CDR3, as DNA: TGCGCCAGCAGCTCCACCGGCAATCAGCCCCAGCATTTT.

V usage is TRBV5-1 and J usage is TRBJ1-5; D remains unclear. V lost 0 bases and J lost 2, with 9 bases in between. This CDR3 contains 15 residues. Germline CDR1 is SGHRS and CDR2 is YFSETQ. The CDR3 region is CASSLGYGGNQPQHF. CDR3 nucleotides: TGCGCCAGCAGCTTGGGATATGGAGGCAATCAGCCCCAGCATTTT. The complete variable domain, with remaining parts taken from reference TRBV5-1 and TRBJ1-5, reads KAGVTQTPRYLIKTRGQQVTLSCSPISGHRSVSWYQQTPGQGLQFLFEYFSETQRNKGNFPGRFSGRQFSNSRSEMNVSTLELGDSALYLCASSLGYGGNQPQHFGDGTRLSIL.

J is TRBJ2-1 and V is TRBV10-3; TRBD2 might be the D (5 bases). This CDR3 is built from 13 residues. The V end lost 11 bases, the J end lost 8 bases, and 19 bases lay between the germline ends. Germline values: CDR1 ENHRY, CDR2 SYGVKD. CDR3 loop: CASKELVEDEQFF. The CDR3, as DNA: TGTGCCTCGAAGGAACTAGTGGAGGATGAGCAGTTCTTC.

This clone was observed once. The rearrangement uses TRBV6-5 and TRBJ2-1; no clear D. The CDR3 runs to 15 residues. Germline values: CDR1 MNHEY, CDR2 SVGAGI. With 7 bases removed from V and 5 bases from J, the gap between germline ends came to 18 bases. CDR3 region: CASKAEYLLNNEQFF. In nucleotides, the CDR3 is TGTGCCAGCAAGGCGGAATACCTCTTAAACAATGAGCAGTTCTTC.

Written as DNA, the CDR3 is TGTGCCAGCAGCTTGATGGGGGGGCTCAATCAGCCCCAGCATTTT. Translation: CASSLMGGLNQPQHF. The rearrangement joins TRBV5-5 to TRBJ1-5, with TRBD1 as a possible D gene (6 bases). Trimming left V 1 base short and J 3 bases short, with 11 bases between. CDR1 and CDR2 from the germline V gene are SGHKS and YYEKEE (reference sequence). CDR3 length: 15 residues.

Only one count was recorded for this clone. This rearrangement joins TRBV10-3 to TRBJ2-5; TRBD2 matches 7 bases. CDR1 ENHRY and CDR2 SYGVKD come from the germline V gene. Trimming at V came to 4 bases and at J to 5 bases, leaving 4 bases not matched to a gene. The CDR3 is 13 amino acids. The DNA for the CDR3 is TGTGCCATCAGTGCGGGGGGTTCCGAGACCCAGTACTTC. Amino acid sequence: CAISAGGSETQYF.

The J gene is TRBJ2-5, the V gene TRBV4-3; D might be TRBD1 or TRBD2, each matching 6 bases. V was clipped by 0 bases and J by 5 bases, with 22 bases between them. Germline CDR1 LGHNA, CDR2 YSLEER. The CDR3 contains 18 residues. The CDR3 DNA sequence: TGCGCCAGCAGCCAAGATGCGGAGCAGGGGTCAGGGAGGGAGACCCAGTACTTC. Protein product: CASSQDAEQGSGRETQYF.

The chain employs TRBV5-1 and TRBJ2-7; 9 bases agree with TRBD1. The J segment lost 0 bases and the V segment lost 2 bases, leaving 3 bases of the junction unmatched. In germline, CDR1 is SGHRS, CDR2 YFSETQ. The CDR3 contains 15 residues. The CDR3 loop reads CASSLGQGSSYEQYF. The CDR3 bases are TGCGCCAGCAGCTTAGGACAGGGGAGCTCCTACGAGCAGTACTTC.

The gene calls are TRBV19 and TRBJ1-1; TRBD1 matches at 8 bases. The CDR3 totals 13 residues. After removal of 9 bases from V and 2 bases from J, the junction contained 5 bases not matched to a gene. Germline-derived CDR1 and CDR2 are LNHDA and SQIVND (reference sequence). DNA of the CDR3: TGTGCCAGCAGACAGGGGTACAACACTGAAGCTTTCTTT. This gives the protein CASRQGYNTEAFF.

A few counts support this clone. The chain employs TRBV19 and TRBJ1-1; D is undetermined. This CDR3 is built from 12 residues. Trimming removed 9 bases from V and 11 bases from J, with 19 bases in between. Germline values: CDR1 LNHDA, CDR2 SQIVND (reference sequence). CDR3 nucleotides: TGTGCCAGCTCCACTCGGACTTACACGGCTTTCTTT. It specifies CASSTRTYTAFF. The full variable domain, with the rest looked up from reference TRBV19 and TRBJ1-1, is DGGITQSPKYLFRKEGQNVTLSCEQNLNHDAMYWYRQDPGQGLRLIYYSQIVNDFQKGDIAEGYSVSREKKESFPLTVTSAQKNPTAFYLCASSTRTYTAFFGQGTRLTVV.

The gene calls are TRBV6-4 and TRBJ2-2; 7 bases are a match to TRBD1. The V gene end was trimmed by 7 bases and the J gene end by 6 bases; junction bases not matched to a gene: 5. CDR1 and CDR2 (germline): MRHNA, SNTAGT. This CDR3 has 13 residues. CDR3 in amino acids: CASKQGPAGELFF. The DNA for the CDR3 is TGTGCCAGCAAACAGGGGCCAGCCGGGGAGCTGTTTTTT.